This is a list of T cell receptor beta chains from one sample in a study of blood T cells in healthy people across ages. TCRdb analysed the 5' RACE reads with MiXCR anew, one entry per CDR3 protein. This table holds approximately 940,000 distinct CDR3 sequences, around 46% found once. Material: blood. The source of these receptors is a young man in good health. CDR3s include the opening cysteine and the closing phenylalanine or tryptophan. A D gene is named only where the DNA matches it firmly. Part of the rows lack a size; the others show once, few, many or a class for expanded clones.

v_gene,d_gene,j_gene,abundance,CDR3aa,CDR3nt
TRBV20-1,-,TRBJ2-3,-,CSATSGPTDTQYF,TGCAGTGCCACATCCGGCCCGACAGATACGCAGTATTTT
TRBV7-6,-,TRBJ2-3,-,CASSLSPGPADTQYF,TGTGCCAGCAGCTTATCTCCGGGGCCGGCAGATACGCAGTATTTT
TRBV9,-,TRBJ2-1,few,CASSPRDSQAYNEQFF,TGTGCCAGCAGCCCCCGGGACTCGCAAGCCTACAATGAGCAGTTCTTC
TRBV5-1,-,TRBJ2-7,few,CASSYDEGPIGEQYF,TGCGCCAGCAGCTACGATGAGGGTCCTATCGGCGAGCAGTACTTC
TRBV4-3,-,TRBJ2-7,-,CASSQEGEGDYEQYF,TGCGCCAGCAGCCAAGAGGGGGAAGGAGACTACGAGCAGTACTTC
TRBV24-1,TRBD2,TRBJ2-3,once,CASSDLTQGLAYTDTQYF,TGTGCCTCCAGTGATTTGACACAGGGACTAGCGTACACAGATACGCAGTATTTT
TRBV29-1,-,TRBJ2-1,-,CSVEDQGQGGDEQFF,TGCAGCGTTGAAGACCAGGGACAAGGTGGTGATGAGCAGTTCTTC
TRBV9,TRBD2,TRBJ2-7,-,CASSVEGLSSSEQYF,TGTGCCAGCAGCGTAGAGGGACTATCCTCCTCCGAGCAGTACTTC
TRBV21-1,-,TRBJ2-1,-,CASSRPTTRDNEQFF,TGTGCCAGCAGCAGACCGACGACTAGAGATAATGAGCAGTTCTTC
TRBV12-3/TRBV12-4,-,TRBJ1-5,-,CASSFASGNQPQHF,TGTGCCAGCAGTTTCGCCAGCGGTAATCAGCCCCAGCATTTT
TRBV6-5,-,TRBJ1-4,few,CASKRAINEKLFF,TGTGCCAGCAAGAGGGCGATTAATGAAAAACTGTTTTTT
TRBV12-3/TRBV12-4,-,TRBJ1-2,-,CASSITRGLYGYTF,TGTGCCAGCAGTATCACCAGGGGTCTTTATGGCTACACCTTC
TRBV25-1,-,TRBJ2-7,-,CASSWGREQYF,TGTGCCAGCAGTTGGGGGCGCGAGCAGTACTTC
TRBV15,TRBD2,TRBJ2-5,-,CATSRESLLAGQETQYF,TGTGCCACCAGCAGAGAGAGTCTCCTAGCGGGGCAAGAGACCCAGTACTTC
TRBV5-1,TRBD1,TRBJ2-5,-,CTSSPGQGEGEQYF,TGCACCAGCAGCCCCGGACAGGGTGAGGGTGAGCAGTACTTC
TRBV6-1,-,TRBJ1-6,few,CASSEDRENSPLHF,TGTGCCAGCAGTGAAGACAGGGAGAATTCACCCCTCCACTTT
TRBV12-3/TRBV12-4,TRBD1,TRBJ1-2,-,CASSLETGVGGYTF,TGTGCCAGCAGTTTAGAAACAGGGGTCGGTGGCTACACCTTC
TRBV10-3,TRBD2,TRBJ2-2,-,CAISPGTSRNTGELFF,TGTGCCATCAGCCCCGGGACTAGCAGGAACACCGGGGAGCTGTTTTTT
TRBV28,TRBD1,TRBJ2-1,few,CASSRQGAGNEQFF,TGTGCCAGCAGTCGACAGGGGGCTGGCAATGAGCAGTTCTTC
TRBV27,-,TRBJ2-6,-,CASSLSTGANVLTF,TGTGCCAGCAGTTTATCGACAGGGGCCAACGTCCTGACTTTC
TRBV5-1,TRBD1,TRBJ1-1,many,CASSLGQVYTEAFF,TGCGCCAGCAGCTTAGGACAGGTTTACACTGAAGCTTTCTTT
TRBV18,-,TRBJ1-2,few,CASSARRQDGYTF,TGTGCCAGCTCAGCTAGGCGACAGGATGGCTACACCTTC
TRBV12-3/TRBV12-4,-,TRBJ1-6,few,CASSLDSRNSPPHF,TGTGCCAGCAGTTTGGACAGTCGGAATTCACCCCCCCACTTT
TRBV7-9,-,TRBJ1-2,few,CASSSTRQNYGYTF,TGTGCCAGCAGCTCAACCCGACAGAACTATGGCTACACCTTC
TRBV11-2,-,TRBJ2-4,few,CASSLDLAGTPLLIAKNIQYF,TGTGCCAGCAGCTTAGATCTTGCAGGGACGCCCCTCCTGATAGCCAAAAACATTCAGTACTTC
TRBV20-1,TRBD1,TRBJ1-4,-,CSAQQGGKLFF,TGCAGTGCTCAACAGGGGGGAAAACTGTTTTTT
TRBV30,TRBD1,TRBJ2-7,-,CAWSGTGNYEQYF,TGTGCCTGGAGTGGGACAGGGAATTACGAGCAGTACTTC
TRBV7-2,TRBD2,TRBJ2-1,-,CASSPDSGGYNEQFF,TGTGCCAGCAGCCCCGATAGCGGGGGTTACAATGAGCAGTTCTTC
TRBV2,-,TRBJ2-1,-,CAFVAGEYNEQFF,TGTGCCTTCGTGGCAGGGGAGTACAATGAGCAGTTCTTC
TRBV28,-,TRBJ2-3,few,CASGTWDNTQYF,TGTGCCAGCGGGACATGGGACAATACGCAGTATTTT
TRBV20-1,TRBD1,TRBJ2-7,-,CSARRTGLGDEQYF,TGCAGTGCTAGAAGGACAGGATTAGGTGACGAGCAGTACTTC
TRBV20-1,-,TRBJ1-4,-,CSASRTPTNEKLFF,TGCAGTGCTAGCCGGACACCAACTAATGAAAAACTGTTTTTT
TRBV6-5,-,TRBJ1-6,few,CASRGNFPNSPLHF,TGTGCCAGCAGAGGGAACTTCCCAAATTCACCCCTCCACTTT
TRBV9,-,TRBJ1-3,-,CASSVGTFSGNTIYF,TGTGCCAGCAGCGTAGGCACGTTCTCTGGAAACACCATATATTTT
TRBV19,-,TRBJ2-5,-,CASRGVEKGSYNEQYF,TGTGCCAGTAGGGGGGTTGAGAAGGGCTCCTACAATGAGCAGTACTTC
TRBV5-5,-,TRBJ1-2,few,CASIIIPAAPWGYTF,TGTGCCAGCATCATCATCCCGGCGGCCCCCTGGGGCTACACCTTC
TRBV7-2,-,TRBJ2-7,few,CASSLVVQAYSYEQYF,TGTGCCAGCAGCTTAGTTGTTCAGGCTTACTCCTACGAGCAGTACTTC
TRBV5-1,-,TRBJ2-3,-,CASSFVATDTQYF,TGCGCCAGCAGCTTCGTGGCGACAGATACGCAGTATTTT
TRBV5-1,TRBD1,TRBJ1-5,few,CASSSGTEDQPQHF,TGCGCCAGCAGCTCTGGGACAGAAGATCAGCCCCAGCATTTT
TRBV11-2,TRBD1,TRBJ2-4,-,CASSLVGSIGQGAKNIQYF,TGTGCCAGCAGCTTAGTAGGTAGTATAGGACAGGGGGCCAAAAACATTCAGTACTTC
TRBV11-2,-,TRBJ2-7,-,CASSFQTGSYEQYF,TGTGCCAGCAGCTTCCAGACAGGTTCCTACGAGCAGTACTTC
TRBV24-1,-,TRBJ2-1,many,CATSESGTLTYNEQFF,TGTGCCACCAGTGAATCCGGGACTTTGACCTACAATGAGCAGTTCTTC
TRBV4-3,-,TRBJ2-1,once,CAGSQTPGYNEQFF,TGCGCCGGCAGCCAAACCCCAGGCTACAATGAGCAGTTCTTC
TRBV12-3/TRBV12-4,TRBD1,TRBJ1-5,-,CASSGLGGLNQPQHF,TGTGCCAGCAGTGGACTAGGGGGCCTCAATCAGCCCCAGCATTTT
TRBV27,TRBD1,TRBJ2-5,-,CASSRSRIDRGHETQYF,TGTGCCAGCAGTCGATCTCGGATAGACAGGGGGCACGAGACCCAGTACTTC
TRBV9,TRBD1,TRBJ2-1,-,CASSVGDRVVDNEQFF,TGTGCCAGCAGCGTAGGGGACAGGGTGGTGGACAATGAGCAGTTCTTC
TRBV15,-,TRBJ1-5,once,CATSREEAGVRNQPQHF,TGTGCCACCAGCAGAGAGGAAGCAGGGGTGCGCAATCAGCCCCAGCATTTT
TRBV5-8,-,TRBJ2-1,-,CASSRGIGPQNKGEQFF,TGTGCCAGCAGCAGAGGCATAGGGCCGCAAAACAAGGGGGAGCAGTTCTTC
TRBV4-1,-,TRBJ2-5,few,CASSLRGAAQETQYF,TGCGCCAGCAGCCTCCGGGGTGCAGCACAAGAGACCCAGTACTTC
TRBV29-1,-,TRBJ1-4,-,CSVVTGSKLFF,TGCAGCGTTGTTACGGGATCAAAACTGTTTTTT
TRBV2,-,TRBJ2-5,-,CASTGGYQETQYF,TGTGCCAGCACCGGGGGTTACCAAGAGACCCAGTACTTC
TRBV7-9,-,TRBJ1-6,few,CASSGTSTVRVSPLHF,TGTGCCAGCAGCGGGACTTCGACGGTACGAGTCTCACCCCTCCACTTT
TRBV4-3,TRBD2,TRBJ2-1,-,CASSQEWSGGAYNEQFF,TGCGCCAGCAGCCAAGAGTGGAGCGGGGGGGCCTACAATGAGCAGTTCTTC